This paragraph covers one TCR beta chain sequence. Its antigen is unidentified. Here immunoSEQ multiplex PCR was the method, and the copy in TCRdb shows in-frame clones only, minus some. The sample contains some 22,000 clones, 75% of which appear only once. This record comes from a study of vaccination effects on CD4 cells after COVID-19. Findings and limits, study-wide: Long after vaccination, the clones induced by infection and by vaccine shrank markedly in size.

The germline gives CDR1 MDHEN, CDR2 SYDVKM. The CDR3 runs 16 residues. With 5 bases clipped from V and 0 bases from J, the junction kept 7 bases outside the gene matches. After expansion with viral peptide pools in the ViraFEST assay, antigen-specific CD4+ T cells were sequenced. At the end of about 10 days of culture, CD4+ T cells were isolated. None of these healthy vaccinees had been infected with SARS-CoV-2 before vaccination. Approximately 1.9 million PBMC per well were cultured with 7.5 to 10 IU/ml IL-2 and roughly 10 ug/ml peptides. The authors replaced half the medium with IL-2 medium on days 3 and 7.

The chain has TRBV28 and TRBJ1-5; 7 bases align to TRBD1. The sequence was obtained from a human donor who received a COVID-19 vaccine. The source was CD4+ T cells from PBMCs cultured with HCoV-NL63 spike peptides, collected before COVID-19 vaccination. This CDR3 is CASSPGTGVSNQPQHF. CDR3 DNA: TGTGCCAGCAGTCCCGGAACAGGGGTTAGCAATCAGCCCCAGCATTTT.